This passage covers 14 T cell receptor beta chains from one sample sequenced in a study of beta chain features in type 1 diabetes. Since all of the isolated RNA was reverse transcribed, expressed TCRB transcripts were what got sequenced. The method was immunoSEQ multiplex PCR; TCRdb's version includes in-frame clones alone and lacks a portion of them. This table has about 320,000 clones, 12% to 15% appearing once. The sequencing sample was made of central memory CD4+ T cells from blood. Receptor source: a man aged 30 to 45 in good health.

The chain uses TRBV30 and TRBJ2-5; tentatively, D is TRBD1 (7 bases). The length of the CDR3 is 15 residues. V was pared by 4 bases and J by 4 bases, with 19 bases between. The germline gives CDR1 GTSNPN, CDR2 SVGIG (reference sequence). The CDR3 region has the DNA TGTGCCTGGACCCTACTGGGGCAGGGGGGAGAGACCCAGTACTTC. Its protein product is CAWTLLGQGGETQYF.

There are many counts of this clone. The chain recombines TRBV21-1 with TRBJ2-7; the table's D call, TRBD2, has no DNA check behind it. TRBV21-1 is given as a pseudogene. This CDR3 region has 16 residues. The CDR3 here is CASSKETSGGSNEQYF. The CDR3, as DNA: TGTGCCAGCAGCAAAGAAACTAGCGGGGGATCGAACGAGCAGTACTTC.

This clone was counted between two and nine times. The rearrangement joins TRBV19 to TRBJ2-3; 12 bases agree with TRBD2. The length of the CDR3 is 16 residues. V dropped 0 bases and J dropped 7; count of bases not matched to a gene: 5. Germline loops: CDR1 LNHDA, CDR2 SQIVND (reference sequence). This chain's CDR3 is CASSIDLAGGVYTQYF. CDR3 sequence (DNA): TGTGCCAGTAGTATAGACCTAGCGGGGGGGGTATATACGCAGTATTTT.

This clone has just a few counts. V gene TRBV6-6 combines with J gene TRBJ2-5, with TRBD2 identical over 10 bases. The germline V gene has CDR1 MNHNY and CDR2 SVGAGI (reference sequence). Trimming removed 7 bases from V and 4 bases from J; junction bases left unmatched: 6. This CDR3 is built from 14 residues. The CDR3 sequence: CASNRASGGETQYF. In DNA, the CDR3 is TGTGCCAGCAACCGGGCTAGCGGGGGAGAGACCCAGTACTTC.

This clone was counted between two and nine times. V is TRBV10-3 and J is TRBJ2-7; the D is unclear. Germline V gives CDR1 ENHRY, CDR2 SYGVKD. The CDR3 covers 11 residues. The V end was cut by 10 bases, the J end by 7 bases, with 14 bases between. CDR3 in amino acids: CASRDLGEQYV. CDR3 nucleotides: TGTGCCAGCAGAGACCTGGGGGAGCAGTACGTC.

The chain's CDR3 is CASSEIGGHRKDEQFF. CDR3 nucleotide sequence: TGCGCCAGCAGTGAGATCGGGGGCCATCGAAAAGATGAGCAGTTCTTC. This chain links TRBV10-2 with TRBJ2-1, with D perhaps given as TRBD1 or TRBD2 (6 bases each). Germline-derived CDR1 and CDR2 are WSHSY and SAAADI. The CDR3 sequence is 16 residues long. Trimming removed 2 bases from V and 8 bases from J, with 19 bases in between.

This clone was detected only a few times. The chain has TRBV19 and TRBJ1-4; D not resolved. CDR1 is LNHDA, CDR2 SQIVND, per germline (reference sequence). V was cut by 6 bases and J by 5 bases, with 19 bases left in between. This CDR3 is 16 amino acids long. The CDR3 region has the DNA TGTGCCAGTAGAATCCACCGTCCAGGAAGAAATGAAAAACTGTTTTTT. Protein sequence: CASRIHRPGRNEKLFF.

This clone was detected only a few times. J is TRBJ2-4 and V is TRBV6-1; 12 positions match TRBD1. From germline, CDR1 is MNHNS and CDR2 SASEGT. Losses at the gene ends were 5 bases for V and 7 bases for J; bases not matched to a gene: 6. This CDR3 has 15 residues. CDR3 coding DNA: TGTGCCAGCAGTAAAGGGACAGGGGGCTTGAACATTCAGTACTTC. Residues: CASSKGTGGLNIQYF.

This clone turned up a few times. This chain connects TRBV7-2 to TRBJ2-6; D remains unclear. CDR3 length equals 14 residues. V lost 6 bases, J lost 0 bases, and 6 bases lay in between. In germline, CDR1 is SGHTA, CDR2 FQGNSA. The CDR3 sequence: CASSYSSGANVLTF. The CDR3 DNA reads TGTGCCAGCAGTTATAGCTCTGGGGCCAACGTCCTGACTTTC.

This clone came up a few times. The CDR3 bases are TGTGCCAGCAGCGAGACTCTAGAGAGCACAGATACGCAGTATTTT. The encoded protein is CASSETLESTDTQYF. The rearrangement joins TRBV9 to TRBJ2-3; D uncertain. Germline CDR1 and CDR2: SGDLS and YYNGEE. V gave up 3 bases and J gave up 0 bases, with 11 bases separating them. The CDR3 consists of 15 residues.

This clone was recorded once. The chain combines TRBV5-4 with TRBJ2-7, with TRBD2 matching over 9 bases. Per germline, CDR1 SGHNT and CDR2 YYREEE (reference sequence). The CDR3 has 13 amino acids. Unmatched junction bases numbered 6, after V lost 2 bases and J lost 9 bases. DNA for the CDR3: TGTGCCAGCAGCTTCCTAGCGGGAATTGGGCAGTACGTC. It specifies CASSFLAGIGQYV.

This clone was recorded at least ten times. The chain recombines TRBV9 with TRBJ1-1; D call uncertain. The CDR3 is 13 residues long. The V gene lost 0 bases and the J gene lost 6 bases, with 9 bases spanning the gap. CDR1 is SGDLS and CDR2 is YYNGEE in the germline V gene. CDR3 loop: CASSVEAGAEAFF. The CDR3 DNA is TGTGCCAGCAGCGTAGAGGCTGGTGCTGAAGCTTTCTTT. Full variable domain (rest looked up from reference TRBV9 and TRBJ1-1): DSGVTQTPKHLITATGQRVTLRCSPRSGDLSVYWYQQSLDQGLQFLIQYYNGEERAKGNILERFSAQQFPDLHSELNLSSLELGDSALYFCASSVEAGAEAFFGQGTRLTVV.

This clone was seen a handful of times. CDR3 sequence: CASSPGRAPRETQYF. DNA for the CDR3: TGTGCCAGCAGCCCTGGTCGGGCCCCGAGGGAGACCCAGTACTTC. The chain employs TRBV11-1 and TRBJ2-5; D is ambiguous. Germline V lookup: CDR1 SGHAT, CDR2 FQDESV (reference sequence). The CDR3 sequence is 15 residues long. V lost 5 bases to trimming and J lost 5 bases, with 18 bases between them.

V gene TRBV4-2 combines with J gene TRBJ2-3, with 8 bases aligning to TRBD2. The CDR3 sequence is 15 residues long. Unmatched junction bases numbered 10, after V lost 5 bases and J lost 6 bases. The V gene's germline CDR1 is LGHNA and CDR2 YNFKEQ. The CDR3 coding sequence is TGTGCCAGCAGCTTGCGAAGCGGGGGATTTGATACGCAGTATTTT. Its protein is CASSLRSGGFDTQYF.